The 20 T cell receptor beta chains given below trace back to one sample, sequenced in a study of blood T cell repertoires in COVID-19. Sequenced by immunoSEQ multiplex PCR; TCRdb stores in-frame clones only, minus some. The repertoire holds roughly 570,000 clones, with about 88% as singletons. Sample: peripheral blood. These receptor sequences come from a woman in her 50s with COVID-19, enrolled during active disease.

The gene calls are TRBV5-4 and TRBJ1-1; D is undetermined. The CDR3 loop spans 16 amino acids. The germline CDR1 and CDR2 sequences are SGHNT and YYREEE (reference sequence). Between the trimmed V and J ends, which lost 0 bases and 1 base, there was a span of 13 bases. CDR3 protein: CASSLGQVKWNTEAFF. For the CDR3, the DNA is TGTGCCAGCAGCTTGGGGCAGGTGAAGTGGAACACTGAAGCTTTCTTT.

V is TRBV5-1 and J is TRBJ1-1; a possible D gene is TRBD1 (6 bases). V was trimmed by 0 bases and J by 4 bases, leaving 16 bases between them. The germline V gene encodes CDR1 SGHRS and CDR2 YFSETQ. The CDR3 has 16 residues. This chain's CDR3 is CASSLGTSGEFTEAFF. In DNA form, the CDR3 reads TGCGCCAGCAGCTTGGGAACGTCAGGGGAATTCACTGAAGCTTTCTTT.

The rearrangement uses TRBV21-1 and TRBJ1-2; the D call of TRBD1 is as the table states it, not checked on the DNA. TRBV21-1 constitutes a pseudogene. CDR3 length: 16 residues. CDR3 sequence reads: CASSSPRDRVDYGYTF. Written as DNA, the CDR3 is TGTGCCAGCAGCTCCCCCAGAGACAGGGTGGACTATGGCTACACCTTC.

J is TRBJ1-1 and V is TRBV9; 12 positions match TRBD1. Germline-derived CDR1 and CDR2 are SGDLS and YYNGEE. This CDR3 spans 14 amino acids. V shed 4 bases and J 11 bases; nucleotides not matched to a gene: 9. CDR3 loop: CASSTGQGARRAFF. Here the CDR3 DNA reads TGTGCCAGCAGCACGGGACAGGGGGCGCGAAGGGCTTTCTTT.

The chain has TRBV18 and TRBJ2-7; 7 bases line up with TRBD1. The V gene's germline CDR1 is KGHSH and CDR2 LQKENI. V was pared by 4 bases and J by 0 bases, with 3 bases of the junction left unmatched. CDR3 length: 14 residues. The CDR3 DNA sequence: TGTGCCAGCTCACTCGAGGGGGCCTCCTACGAGCAGTACTTC. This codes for CASSLEGASYEQYF. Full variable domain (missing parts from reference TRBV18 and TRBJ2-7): NAGVMQNPRHLVRRRGQEARLRCSPMKGHSHVYWYRQLPEEGLKFMVYLQKENIIDESGMPKERFSAEFPKEGPSILRIQQVVRGDSAAYFCASSLEGASYEQYFGPGTRLTVT.

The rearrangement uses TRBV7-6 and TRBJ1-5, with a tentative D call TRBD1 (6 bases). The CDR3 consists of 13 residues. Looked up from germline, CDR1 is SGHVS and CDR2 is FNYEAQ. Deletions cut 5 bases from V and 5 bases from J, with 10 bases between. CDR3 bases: TGTGCCAGCAGCCTCAGACAGGATCAGCCCCAGCATTTT. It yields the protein CASSLRQDQPQHF.

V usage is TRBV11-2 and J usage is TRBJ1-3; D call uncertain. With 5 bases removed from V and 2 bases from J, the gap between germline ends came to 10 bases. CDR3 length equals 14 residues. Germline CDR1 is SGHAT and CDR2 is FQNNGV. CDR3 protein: CASSGGFAGNTIYF. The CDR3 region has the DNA TGTGCCAGCAGCGGAGGGTTCGCTGGAAACACCATATATTTT.

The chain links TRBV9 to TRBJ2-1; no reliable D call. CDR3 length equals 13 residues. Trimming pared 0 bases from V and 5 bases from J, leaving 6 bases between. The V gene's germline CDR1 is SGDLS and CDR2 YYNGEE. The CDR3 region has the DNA TGTGCCAGCAGCGTAGTAGTTCACAATGAGCAGTTCTTC. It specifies CASSVVVHNEQFF.

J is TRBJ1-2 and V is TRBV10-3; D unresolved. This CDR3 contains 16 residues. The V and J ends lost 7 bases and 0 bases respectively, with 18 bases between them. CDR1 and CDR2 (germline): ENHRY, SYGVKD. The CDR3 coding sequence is TGTGCCATCAAAAAGGACGGACTAACCACTAACTATGGCTACACCTTC. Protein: CAIKKDGLTTNYGYTF.

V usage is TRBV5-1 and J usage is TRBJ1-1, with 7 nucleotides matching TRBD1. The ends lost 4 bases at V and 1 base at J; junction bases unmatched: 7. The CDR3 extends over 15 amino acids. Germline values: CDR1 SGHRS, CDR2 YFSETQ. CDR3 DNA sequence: TGCGCCAGCAGCCCCGGGACAGCCCAGAACACTGAAGCTTTCTTT. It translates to CASSPGTAQNTEAFF. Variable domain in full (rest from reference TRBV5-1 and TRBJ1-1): KAGVTQTPRYLIKTRGQQVTLSCSPISGHRSVSWYQQTPGQGLQFLFEYFSETQRNKGNFPGRFSGRQFSNSRSEMNVSTLELGDSALYLCASSPGTAQNTEAFFGQGTRLTVV.

The chain's CDR3 is CASSPLRGRRGRENTEAFF. DNA for the CDR3: TGTGCCAGCAGCCCCCTAAGGGGTCGCAGGGGGCGCGAGAACACTGAAGCTTTCTTT. V usage is TRBV3-1 (or the pseudogene TRBV3-2) and J usage is TRBJ1-1, with TRBD1 identical over 8 bases. Per germline, CDR1 LGHDT and CDR2 YNNKEL (reference sequence). The CDR3 runs to 19 residues. With V trimmed by 4 bases and J by 1 base, 17 bases remained unmatched.

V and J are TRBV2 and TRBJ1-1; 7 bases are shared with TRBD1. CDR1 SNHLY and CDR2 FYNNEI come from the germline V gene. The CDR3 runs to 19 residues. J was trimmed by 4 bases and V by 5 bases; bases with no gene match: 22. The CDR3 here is CASSPIVQGPNPAGTEAFF. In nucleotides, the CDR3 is TGTGCCAGCAGTCCTATTGTACAGGGGCCCAACCCCGCGGGCACTGAAGCTTTCTTT.

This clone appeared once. Here the CDR3 reads CAGLGAGGPYNEQFF. The DNA of the CDR3 is TGTGCCGGCCTCGGCGCGGGGGGTCCCTACAATGAGCAGTTCTTC. The rearrangement uses TRBV2 and TRBJ2-1, with 8 bases matching TRBD2. Trimming removed 11 bases from V and 2 bases from J; junction bases left unmatched: 11. This CDR3 contains 15 residues. Looked up from germline, CDR1 is SNHLY and CDR2 is FYNNEI.

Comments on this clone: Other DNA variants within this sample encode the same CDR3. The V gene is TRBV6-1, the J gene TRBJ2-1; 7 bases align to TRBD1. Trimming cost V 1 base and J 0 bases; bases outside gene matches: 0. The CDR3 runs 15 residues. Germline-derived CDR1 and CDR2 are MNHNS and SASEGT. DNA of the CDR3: TGTGCCAGCAGTGAAGACAGGGGCTCCTACAATGAGCAGTTCTTC. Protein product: CASSEDRGSYNEQFF.

In DNA form, the CDR3 reads TGTGCCAGTAGGGGAGCCCCCGGGTCAAATGAGCAGTTCTTC. Its translation is CASRGAPGSNEQFF. The J gene is TRBJ2-1, the V gene TRBV19; maybe TRBD2 (5 bases). This CDR3 contains 14 residues. Germline V gene data show CDR1 as LNHDA and CDR2 as SQIVND (reference sequence). The V gene lost 6 bases and the J gene lost 7 bases, with 16 bases spanning the gap.

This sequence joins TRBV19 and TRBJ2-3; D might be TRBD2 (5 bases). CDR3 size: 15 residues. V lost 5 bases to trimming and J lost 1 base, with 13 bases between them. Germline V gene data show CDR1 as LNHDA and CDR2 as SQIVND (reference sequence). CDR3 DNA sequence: TGTGCCAGTAGTGTTGCTAGCCGAGGCACAGATACGCAGTATTTT. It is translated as CASSVASRGTDTQYF.

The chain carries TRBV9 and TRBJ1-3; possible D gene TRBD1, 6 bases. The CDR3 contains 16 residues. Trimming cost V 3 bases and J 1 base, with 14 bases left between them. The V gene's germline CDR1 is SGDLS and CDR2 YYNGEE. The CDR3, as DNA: TGTGCCAGCAGCGCCATAACAGGGAAGTCTGGAAACACCATATATTTT. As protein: CASSAITGKSGNTIYF.

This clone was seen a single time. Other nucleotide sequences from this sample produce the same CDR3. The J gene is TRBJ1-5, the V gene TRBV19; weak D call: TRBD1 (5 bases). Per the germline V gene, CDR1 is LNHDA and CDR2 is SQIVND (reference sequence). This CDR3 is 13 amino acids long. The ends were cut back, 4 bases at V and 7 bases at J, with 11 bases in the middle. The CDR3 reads CASSSQGGQPQHF. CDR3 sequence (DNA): TGTGCCAGTAGTAGCCAGGGTGGGCAGCCCCAGCATTTT.

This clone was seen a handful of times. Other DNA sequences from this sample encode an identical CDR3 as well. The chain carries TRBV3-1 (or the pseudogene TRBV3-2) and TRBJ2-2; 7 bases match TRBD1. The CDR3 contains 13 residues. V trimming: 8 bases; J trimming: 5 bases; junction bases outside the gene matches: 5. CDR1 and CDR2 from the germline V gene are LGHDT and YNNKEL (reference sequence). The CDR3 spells CASSLTGTGELFF. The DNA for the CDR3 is TGTGCCAGCTCTTTGACAGGGACCGGGGAGCTGTTTTTT.

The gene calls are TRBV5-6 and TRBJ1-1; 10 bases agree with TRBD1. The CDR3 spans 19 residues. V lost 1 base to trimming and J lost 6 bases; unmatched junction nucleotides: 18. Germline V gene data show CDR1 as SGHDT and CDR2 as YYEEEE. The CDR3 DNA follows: TGTGCCAGCAGCTTGAATGGGCGCCCAGACAGGGGGCTCAGCGCTGAAGCTTTCTTT. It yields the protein CASSLNGRPDRGLSAEAFF. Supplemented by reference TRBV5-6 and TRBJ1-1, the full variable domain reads DAGVTQSPTHLIKTRGQQVTLRCSPKSGHDTVSWYQQALGQGPQFIFQYYEEEERQRGNFPDRFSGHQFPNYSSELNVNALLLGDSALYLCASSLNGRPDRGLSAEAFFGQGTRLTVV.